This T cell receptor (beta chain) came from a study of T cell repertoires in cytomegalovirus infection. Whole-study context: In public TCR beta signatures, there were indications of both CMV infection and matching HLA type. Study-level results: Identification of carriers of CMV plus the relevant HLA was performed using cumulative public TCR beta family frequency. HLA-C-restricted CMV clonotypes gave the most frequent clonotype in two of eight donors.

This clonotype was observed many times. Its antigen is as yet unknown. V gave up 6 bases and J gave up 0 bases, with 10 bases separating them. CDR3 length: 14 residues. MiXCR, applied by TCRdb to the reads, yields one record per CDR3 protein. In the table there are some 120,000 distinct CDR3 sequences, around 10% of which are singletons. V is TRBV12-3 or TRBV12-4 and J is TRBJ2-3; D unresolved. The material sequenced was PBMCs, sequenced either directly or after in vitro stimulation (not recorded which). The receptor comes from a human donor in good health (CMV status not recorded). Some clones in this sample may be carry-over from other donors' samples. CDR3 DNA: TGTGCCAGCAGCCAATCGGACAGCACAGATACGCAGTATTTT. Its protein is CASSQSDSTDTQYF.